The rows below give T cell receptor beta chains drawn from one sample of a study of technical replicates of blood from a few donors. Only in-frame clones appear in the TCRdb table, and some are missing; sequencing was by immunoSEQ multiplex PCR. The data hold more than 80,000 clones, with 85% to 95% observed a single time. Sequencing was done on a sample of T cells isolated from PBMCs. The receptor set was obtained from a human donor in good health. Both conserved end residues are part of each CDR3. A D gene is named only where the DNA matches it firmly. The size entry is marked missing in some rows and otherwise reads once, few, many or a size class.

J gene: TRBJ2-5
clone size: .
V gene: TRBV15
D gene: .
CDR3 protein: CATSRVKQETQYF
CDR3 DNA: TGTGCCACCAGCAGAGTCAAACAAGAGACCCAGTACTTC

J gene: TRBJ2-1
clone size: .
V gene: TRBV9
D gene: TRBD2
CDR3 protein: CASSVVAGNSYNEQFF
CDR3 DNA: TGTGCCAGCAGCGTAGTAGCGGGGAACTCCTACAATGAGCAGTTCTTC

J gene: TRBJ1-1
clone size: .
V gene: TRBV25-1
D gene: .
CDR3 protein: CASNRGGVEAFF
CDR3 DNA: TGTGCCAGCAACCGCGGGGGGGTTGAAGCTTTCTTT

J gene: TRBJ2-2
clone size: .
V gene: TRBV29-1
D gene: .
CDR3 protein: CSVDLQNTGELFF
CDR3 DNA: TGCAGCGTTGATTTACAGAACACCGGGGAGCTGTTTTTT

J gene: TRBJ2-5
clone size: .
V gene: TRBV10-2
D gene: .
CDR3 protein: CASTSEEETQYF
CDR3 DNA: TGCGCCAGCACCAGCGAGGAAGAGACCCAGTACTTC

J gene: TRBJ1-2
clone size: .
V gene: TRBV7-2
D gene: .
CDR3 protein: CASSLDGQLYGYTF
CDR3 DNA: TGTGCCAGCAGCTTGGACGGACAGCTCTATGGCTACACCTTC

J gene: TRBJ2-5
clone size: .
V gene: TRBV7-9
D gene: .
CDR3 protein: CASSDPLGIQETQYF
CDR3 DNA: TGTGCCAGCAGCGATCCTCTAGGCATTCAAGAGACCCAGTACTTC

J gene: TRBJ2-1
clone size: .
V gene: TRBV2
D gene: .
CDR3 protein: CASSEVGGEQFF
CDR3 DNA: TGTGCCAGCAGTGAAGTTGGGGGCGAGCAGTTCTTC

J gene: TRBJ2-3
clone size: .
V gene: TRBV27
D gene: .
CDR3 protein: CASSGGTGDTQYF
CDR3 DNA: TGTGCCAGCAGTGGGGGGACCGGGGATACGCAGTATTTT

J gene: TRBJ2-2
clone size: .
V gene: TRBV19
D gene: .
CDR3 protein: CASNSGAIGELFF
CDR3 DNA: TGTGCCAGTAATTCAGGGGCGATCGGGGAGCTGTTTTTT

J gene: TRBJ2-1
clone size: .
V gene: TRBV7-8
D gene: .
CDR3 protein: CASSLARYNEQFF
CDR3 DNA: TGTGCCAGCAGCTTAGCCAGGTACAATGAGCAGTTCTTC

J gene: TRBJ2-7
clone size: .
V gene: TRBV7-6
D gene: TRBD2
CDR3 protein: CASSLRLAGPFSYEQYF
CDR3 DNA: TGTGCCAGCAGCTTACGACTAGCGGGCCCATTCTCCTACGAGCAGTACTTC

J gene: TRBJ2-7
clone size: .
V gene: TRBV7-2
D gene: TRBD2
CDR3 protein: CASSLGTSSTPYEQYF
CDR3 DNA: TGTGCCAGCAGCCTAGGGACTAGCTCAACCCCTTACGAGCAGTACTTC

J gene: TRBJ2-3
clone size: .
V gene: TRBV6-4
D gene: TRBD2
CDR3 protein: CASSSGEYLDTQYF
CDR3 DNA: TGTGCCAGCAGTAGCGGGGAGTACCTTGATACGCAGTATTTT

J gene: TRBJ2-2
clone size: .
V gene: TRBV5-1
D gene: .
CDR3 protein: CASSLKESPGELFF
CDR3 DNA: TGCGCCAGCAGTCTAAAAGAATCCCCCGGGGAGCTGTTTTTT

J gene: TRBJ1-1
clone size: .
V gene: TRBV4-1
D gene: .
CDR3 protein: CASSQVIWSGNTEAFF
CDR3 DNA: TGCGCCAGCAGCCAAGTCATATGGAGCGGGAACACTGAAGCTTTCTTT

J gene: TRBJ2-3
clone size: .
V gene: TRBV5-1
D gene: .
CDR3 protein: CASSLEGAFSTDTQYF
CDR3 DNA: TGCGCCAGCAGCTTGGAAGGGGCGTTCAGCACAGATACGCAGTATTTT

J gene: TRBJ1-4
clone size: .
V gene: TRBV2
D gene: .
CDR3 protein: CASSEVTKYEKLFF
CDR3 DNA: TGTGCCAGCAGTGAAGTTACAAAGTATGAAAAACTGTTTTTT

J gene: TRBJ2-1
clone size: .
V gene: TRBV6-5
D gene: TRBD2
CDR3 protein: CASSRPSGKDNEQFF
CDR3 DNA: TGTGCCAGCAGTCGACCTAGCGGGAAGGACAATGAGCAGTTCTTC

J gene: TRBJ2-1
clone size: .
V gene: TRBV6-1
D gene: TRBD1
CDR3 protein: CASSTGGSYNEQFF
CDR3 DNA: TGTGCCAGCAGCACAGGGGGCTCCTACAATGAGCAGTTCTTC

J gene: TRBJ2-3
clone size: .
V gene: TRBV19
D gene: .
CDR3 protein: CASSIGRTDTQYF
CDR3 DNA: TGTGCCAGTAGTATAGGGCGCACAGATACGCAGTATTTT

J gene: TRBJ2-7
clone size: once
V gene: TRBV25-1
D gene: .
CDR3 protein: CASSERRETENEQYF
CDR3 DNA: TGTGCCAGCAGTGAACGTCGGGAAACAGAGAACGAGCAGTACTTC

J gene: TRBJ2-7
clone size: .
V gene: TRBV27
D gene: .
CDR3 protein: CASSLVQGHEQYF
CDR3 DNA: TGTGCCAGCAGTTTAGTACAGGGCCACGAGCAGTACTTC

J gene: TRBJ1-1
clone size: .
V gene: TRBV19
D gene: TRBD1
CDR3 protein: CASTQGQFTEAFF
CDR3 DNA: TGTGCCAGTACACAGGGGCAGTTCACTGAAGCTTTCTTT

J gene: TRBJ2-3
clone size: .
V gene: TRBV2
D gene: .
CDR3 protein: CASSRGTDTQYF
CDR3 DNA: TGTGCCAGCTCTCGCGGCACAGATACGCAGTATTTT

J gene: TRBJ1-4
clone size: .
V gene: TRBV21-1
D gene: .
CDR3 protein: CASSLRIYIRVTKLFF
CDR3 DNA: TGTGCCAGCAGCCTAAGAATCTATATCAGGGTAACAAAACTGTTTTTT

J gene: TRBJ1-4
clone size: .
V gene: TRBV19
D gene: .
CDR3 protein: CASSPDTVNEKLFF
CDR3 DNA: TGTGCCAGTAGTCCGGACACGGTGAATGAAAAACTGTTTTTT

J gene: TRBJ2-7
clone size: .
V gene: TRBV6-1
D gene: TRBD1
CDR3 protein: CASSARIGTATYEQYF
CDR3 DNA: TGTGCCAGCAGTGCCCGAATCGGGACAGCTACCTACGAGCAGTACTTC

J gene: TRBJ2-3
clone size: .
V gene: TRBV11-2
D gene: TRBD2
CDR3 protein: CASSLGASGSLDTQYF
CDR3 DNA: TGTGCCAGCAGCTTAGGGGCTAGCGGGAGTCTCGATACGCAGTATTTT

J gene: TRBJ2-3
clone size: .
V gene: TRBV18
D gene: .
CDR3 protein: CASSPSGADTQYF
CDR3 DNA: TGTGCCAGCTCACCCTCAGGGGCAGATACGCAGTATTTT

J gene: TRBJ2-2
clone size: .
V gene: TRBV11-2
D gene: TRBD2
CDR3 protein: CASSLVGLASTGELFF
CDR3 DNA: TGTGCCAGCAGCTTAGTGGGACTAGCGAGCACCGGGGAGCTGTTTTTT

J gene: TRBJ1-5
clone size: .
V gene: TRBV18
D gene: .
CDR3 protein: CASSHTAGTGGQPQHF
CDR3 DNA: TGTGCCAGCTCCCATACCGCAGGGACGGGGGGTCAGCCCCAGCATTTT

J gene: TRBJ1-2
clone size: .
V gene: TRBV9
D gene: .
CDR3 protein: CASSVDPYSYYGYTF
CDR3 DNA: TGTGCCAGCAGCGTAGACCCTTACAGCTACTATGGCTACACCTTC

J gene: TRBJ2-5
clone size: .
V gene: TRBV6-5
D gene: .
CDR3 protein: CASSYGASEQETQYF
CDR3 DNA: TGTGCCAGCAGTTATGGGGCTAGCGAGCAAGAGACCCAGTACTTC

J gene: TRBJ2-1
clone size: .
V gene: TRBV29-1
D gene: .
CDR3 protein: CSGSINEQFF
CDR3 DNA: TGCAGCGGTTCCATCAATGAGCAGTTCTTC

J gene: TRBJ1-3
clone size: few
V gene: TRBV10-3
D gene: .
CDR3 protein: CAISDPKAGVGSGNTIYF
CDR3 DNA: TGTGCCATCAGTGACCCCAAAGCGGGGGTTGGCTCTGGAAACACCATATATTTT

J gene: TRBJ2-7
clone size: .
V gene: TRBV4-1
D gene: .
CDR3 protein: CASSQDNRQGYEQYF
CDR3 DNA: TGCGCCAGCAGCCAAGATAATCGGCAGGGCTACGAGCAGTACTTC

J gene: TRBJ1-1
clone size: .
V gene: TRBV5-4
D gene: .
CDR3 protein: CASSLGGLDTEAFF
CDR3 DNA: TGTGCCAGCAGCTTGGGGGGCTTGGACACTGAAGCTTTCTTT

J gene: TRBJ2-5
clone size: .
V gene: TRBV30
D gene: TRBD2
CDR3 protein: CACSGAGQETQYF
CDR3 DNA: TGTGCCTGTAGCGGGGCGGGCCAAGAGACCCAGTACTTC

J gene: TRBJ2-1
clone size: .
V gene: TRBV27
D gene: TRBD1
CDR3 protein: CASSWTGPDEQFF
CDR3 DNA: TGTGCCAGCAGTTGGACAGGTCCCGATGAGCAGTTCTTC

J gene: TRBJ2-6
clone size: .
V gene: TRBV9
D gene: TRBD2
CDR3 protein: CASSQLAGVSGANVLTF
CDR3 DNA: TGTGCCAGCAGCCAACTAGCGGGGGTTTCTGGGGCCAACGTCCTGACTTTC